The rows below give T cell receptor beta chains drawn from one sample of a study of long-term antiretroviral therapy in people with HIV. Clones were sequenced by immunoSEQ multiplex PCR, and TCRdb holds only the in-frame ones, with some missing. The sample has about 28,000 clones; 90% to 95% are singletons. Sequencing used unsorted PBMCs, obtained roughly 6 years after starting antiretroviral therapy. Receptors originate from a man aged 25-45 years with HIV. The conserved cysteine and the conserved F or W are not part of the CDR3 here. A D gene is named only where the DNA matches it firmly.

len: 10
v_gene: TRBV4-1
j_gene: TRBJ1-2
d_gene: .
CDR3aa: ASSGRDTRYT

len: 12
v_gene: TRBV28
j_gene: TRBJ2-7
d_gene: TRBD1
CDR3aa: ASSRQGLVVEQY

len: 11
v_gene: TRBV10-2
j_gene: TRBJ2-7
d_gene: TRBD1
CDR3aa: ASRTGISYEQY

len: 11
v_gene: TRBV29-1
j_gene: TRBJ1-1
d_gene: .
CDR3aa: STIWGYRAEAF

len: 12
v_gene: TRBV7-9
j_gene: TRBJ2-7
d_gene: TRBD2
CDR3aa: ASSPQGLAIEQY

len: 12
v_gene: TRBV5-1
j_gene: TRBJ1-4
d_gene: TRBD1
CDR3aa: ASRADRENEKLF

len: 9
v_gene: TRBV20-1
j_gene: TRBJ2-7
d_gene: .
CDR3aa: SASKSYEQY

len: 14
v_gene: TRBV29-1
j_gene: TRBJ2-2
d_gene: .
CDR3aa: SVGLGSGANTGELF

len: 10
v_gene: TRBV5-1
j_gene: TRBJ2-5
d_gene: .
CDR3aa: ASSFYEETQY

len: 14
v_gene: TRBV7-9
j_gene: TRBJ2-3
d_gene: TRBD2
CDR3aa: ASSLVGGTSTDTQY

len: 11
v_gene: TRBV5-4
j_gene: TRBJ2-1
d_gene: .
CDR3aa: ASSPGWEHEQF

len: 14
v_gene: TRBV9
j_gene: TRBJ2-1
d_gene: TRBD1
CDR3aa: ASSTRTGTGYNEQF

len: 13
v_gene: TRBV19
j_gene: TRBJ2-7
d_gene: .
CDR3aa: ASRPRVSVPYEQY

len: 11
v_gene: TRBV25-1
j_gene: TRBJ1-1
d_gene: .
CDR3aa: ASSEWMNTEAF

len: 13
v_gene: TRBV7-3
j_gene: TRBJ2-7
d_gene: .
CDR3aa: ASSPGGAGKNEQY

len: 9
v_gene: TRBV30
j_gene: TRBJ2-2
d_gene: .
CDR3aa: AWRLVGELF

len: 10
v_gene: TRBV19
j_gene: TRBJ2-7
d_gene: .
CDR3aa: ASSAQVGEQY

len: 13
v_gene: TRBV19
j_gene: TRBJ1-5
d_gene: TRBD1
CDR3aa: ASSMGQGEYQPQH

len: 13
v_gene: TRBV30
j_gene: TRBJ2-3
d_gene: .
CDR3aa: AWRYGLQSTDTQY

len: 10
v_gene: TRBV28
j_gene: TRBJ2-7
d_gene: .
CDR3aa: ASSSPLEEQY

len: 8
v_gene: TRBV30
j_gene: TRBJ2-7
d_gene: .
CDR3aa: AWSIGEQY

len: 13
v_gene: TRBV6-5
j_gene: TRBJ1-6
d_gene: .
CDR3aa: ASSPTGLNNSPLH

len: 13
v_gene: TRBV5-1
j_gene: TRBJ2-4
d_gene: .
CDR3aa: ASSFGRGAKNIQY

len: 13
v_gene: TRBV7-2
j_gene: TRBJ2-4
d_gene: .
CDR3aa: ASSSRGGTKNIQY